Each of the 13 T cell receptor beta chains below was sequenced from the same sample in a study of identical twins. TCRdb independently ran MiXCR on the 5' RACE reads; one entry per CDR3 protein. This repertoire shows 200,000 to 250,000 distinct CDR3 sequences, over 5% found once; its top ten account for roughly 15%. These sequences were also reported in another study, on T cells expressing NK-cell markers.

Sequenced: CD8+ T cells sorted from blood. The receptors come from a woman between 18 and 29 years old in good health.

This clonotype was counted at least ten times. The chain employs TRBV20-1 and TRBJ2-1; 8 bases match TRBD1. This CDR3 has 13 amino acids. Germline values: CDR1 DFQATT, CDR2 SNEGSKA (reference sequence). V was clipped by 5 bases and J by 4 bases; unmatched bases: 4. CDR3 in amino acids: CSAPTGVYNEQFF. The CDR3 coding sequence is TGCAGTGCTCCGACAGGGGTATACAATGAGCAGTTCTTC.

This clonotype was observed a few times. This chain uses TRBV27 with TRBJ1-6; D is unclear. The V end lost 11 bases, the J end lost 0 bases, and 8 bases lay between the germline ends. The CDR3 extends over 13 amino acids. Germline V gene sequence: CDR1 MNHEY, CDR2 SMNVEV (reference sequence). The CDR3 nucleotides are TGTGCCGTGGGGTCCTCCTATAATTCACCCCTCCACTTT. It yields the protein CAVGSSYNSPLHF.

The V call is TRBV27, the J call TRBJ2-2; TRBD1 agrees at 9 bases. Per germline, CDR1 MNHEY and CDR2 SMNVEV (reference sequence). Trimming took 4 bases from V and 5 from J; bases not matched to a gene: 11. CDR3 size: 17 residues. The CDR3, as DNA: TGTGCCAGCAGTTATCTCCGGACAGGGGAATTAACCGGGGAGCTGTTTTTT. This translates into CASSYLRTGELTGELFF.

This clonotype has only a few counts. The gene calls are TRBV7-2 and TRBJ2-5; 8 bases align to TRBD2. CDR1 and CDR2 (germline): SGHTA, FQGNSA. V dropped 2 bases and J dropped 2; count of bases not matched to a gene: 10. The CDR3 runs 17 residues. CDR3 loop: CASSLNGGADYQETQYF. The CDR3 DNA reads as TGTGCCAGCAGCTTAAACGGGGGGGCCGATTATCAAGAGACCCAGTACTTC.

The chain couples TRBV29-1 to TRBJ1-2; D is uncertain. The CDR3 contains 12 residues. V gave up 6 bases and J gave up 2 bases, with 10 bases separating them. CDR1 is SQVTM and CDR2 is ANQGSEA in the germline V gene. In DNA form, the CDR3 reads TGCAGCGTCCAGAGATCGAACTATGGCTACACCTTC. This encodes CSVQRSNYGYTF.

A few counts support this clonotype. This chain links TRBV29-1 with TRBJ2-2; maybe TRBD1 (6 bases). CDR1 is SQVTM and CDR2 is ANQGSEA in the germline V gene. The CDR3 is made up of 13 amino acids. V was clipped by 5 bases and J by 5 bases, with 12 bases between them. The CDR3 DNA is TGCAGCGTTCCCGGACAGAGAACCGGGGAGCTGTTTTTT. Protein sequence: CSVPGQRTGELFF.

V is TRBV15 and J is TRBJ2-4, with a possible D match to TRBD2 (5 bases). This CDR3 is 17 amino acids long. Germline V CDR1 and CDR2: LNHNV, YYDKDF (reference sequence). Trimming left V 2 bases short and J 9 bases short, with 23 bases between. The chain's CDR3 is CATSRPRTARQEGIQYF. In DNA form, the CDR3 reads TGTGCCACCAGCAGACCACGAACGGCGCGGCAAGAGGGCATTCAGTACTTC.

This clonotype was seen only a few times. The gene calls are TRBV7-2 and TRBJ2-5; 10 positions match TRBD2. CDR3 length: 14 residues. The V gene's germline CDR1 is SGHTA and CDR2 FQGNSA. The trim removed 3 bases at V and 4 bases at J, leaving 2 bases unmatched. CDR3 sequence: CASSFGTSVETQYF. The CDR3 DNA follows: TGTGCCAGCAGCTTCGGGACTAGCGTAGAGACCCAGTACTTC.

This clonotype was counted only a few times. This rearrangement joins TRBV10-3 to TRBJ2-7, with D maybe TRBD1 (6 bases). CDR3 length: 13 residues. Germline values: CDR1 ENHRY, CDR2 SYGVKD. Trimming stripped 4 bases from V and 2 bases from J, with 9 bases between. The chain's CDR3 is CAISGGTTYEQYF. The CDR3 DNA follows: TGTGCCATCAGTGGGGGGACAACCTACGAGCAGTACTTC.

V and J are TRBV7-9 and TRBJ2-7, with a possible D match to TRBD2 (5 bases). Germline V gene lookup returns CDR1 SEHNR and CDR2 FQNEAQ (reference sequence). This CDR3 is 15 amino acids long. V lost 4 bases and J lost 5, with 18 bases in between. The CDR3 DNA reads as TGTGCCAGCAGCTACCTAGCCTCTTTTGGGAACGAGCAGTACTTC. It codes for CASSYLASFGNEQYF.

The V and J genes are TRBV21-1 and TRBJ1-1; TRBD1, as called in the table, went unchecked against the DNA. TRBV21-1 is a pseudogene segment. The CDR3 is made up of 18 amino acids. CDR3 nucleotide sequence: TGTGCCAGCAGCAAAGCTAGGTCCCCGACAGGGGGCGGTCCTGAAGCTTTCTTT. This codes for CASSKARSPTGGGPEAFF.

The CDR3 region is CAISESYGARAYF. The CDR3 coding sequence is TGTGCCATCAGTGAGTCGTACGGGGCCAGAGCGTACTTC. The V and J genes are TRBV10-3 and TRBJ2-7; D tentatively fits TRBD1 or TRBD2 (5 bases each). CDR1 ENHRY and CDR2 SYGVKD come from the germline V gene. Trimming took 0 bases from V and 12 from J, leaving 15 bases between them. The CDR3 consists of 13 residues.

This clonotype has more than one count but fewer than ten. The CDR3 coding sequence is TGTGCCAGCAGCTTAGATCTAGCGGGAGGGTCTGGGGCCAACGTCCTGACTTTC. Protein sequence: CASSLDLAGGSGANVLTF. This rearrangement joins TRBV11-2 to TRBJ2-6; 12 positions agree with TRBD2. Per germline, CDR1 SGHAT and CDR2 FQNNGV. The CDR3 has 18 amino acids. Losses at the gene ends were 0 bases for V and 1 base for J; bases not matched to a gene: 1.